This TCR beta chain was observed in a study of T cells in tuberculosis. Study as a whole: Sequenced TCRs come from CD1B-GMM tetramer-binding T cells.

Trimming cost V 10 bases and J 2 bases; bases outside gene matches: 10. The CDR3 covers 14 residues. Germline V lookup: CDR1 SNHLY, CDR2 FYNNEI. Data came from immunoSEQ multiplex PCR; TCRdb stores just in-frame clones and leaves some out. The sample consists of more than 45,000 clones, 88% of them appearing once. Sorting used thawed, overnight-rested PBMC stained with anti-CD3, a viability dye and GMM-loaded CD1B tetramer. The CD1B tetramers carried C32 glucose monomycolate purified from Rhodococcus equi. Each donor contributed some 96,000 sorted tetramer-negative cells. The V and J genes are TRBV2 and TRBJ2-7; 8 bases agree with TRBD1. This TCR derives from an adult woman with latent tuberculosis. The sequencing input was CD1b-GMM tetramer-negative cells sorted from PBMCs. The CDR3 sequence: CATKRQGPTYEQYF. CDR3 DNA sequence: TGTGCCACCAAGAGACAGGGGCCGACCTACGAGCAGTACTTC. Filled out from reference TRBV2 and TRBJ2-7, the complete variable domain reads EPEVTQTPSHQVTQMGQEVILRCVPISNHLYFYWYRQILGQKVEFLVSFYNNEISEKSEIFDDQFSVERPDGSNFTLKIRSTKLEDSAMYFCATKRQGPTYEQYFGPGTRLTVT.